This T cell receptor beta chain was observed in a study of cytomegalovirus exposure and HLA in healthy donors. The CDR3 contains 15 residues. Trimming at V came to 3 bases and at J to 0 bases, leaving 5 bases not matched to a gene. Germline V gives CDR1 SGDLS, CDR2 YYNGEE. The study ran its PCR with 60 Vbeta and 13 Jbeta primers. Some clones are missing from TCRdb's copy, which holds only in-frame ones; the method was immunoSEQ multiplex PCR. Found here are under 150,000 clones, less than 65% of them singletons; the top ten hold 9% to 10%. This clonotype was obtained from a man between 35 and 55 years old in good health and CMV-seropositive. The rearrangement joins TRBV9 to TRBJ1-1; TRBD1 matches 7 bases. Sequencing used PBMCs. CDR3 in DNA: TGTGCCAGCAGCGCACCGGACAGGATGAACACTGAAGCTTTCTTT. It translates to CASSAPDRMNTEAFF.